The 23 T cell receptor beta chains given below trace back to one sample, sequenced in a study of OX40 agonist ivuxolimab in advanced cancers. The repertoire was sequenced with immunoSEQ multiplex PCR; TCRdb's copy has only in-frame clones and lacks some. Here the sample spans around 29,000 clones, about 86% being singletons. Sample: CD4+ or CD8+ T cells sorted from blood, taken in a trial of the OX40 agonist ivuxolimab. These receptors all come from an adult with an advanced solid tumor such as melanoma, head and neck, liver or kidney cancer.

Only a few counts were recorded for this clone. The V call is TRBV5-4, the J call TRBJ1-1; 7 bases fit TRBD1. The germline V gene has CDR1 SGHNT and CDR2 YYREEE (reference sequence). V shed 10 bases and J 5 bases; nucleotides not matched to a gene: 14. This CDR3 contains 14 residues. The CDR3 is CAGYSLTGKTEAFF. The CDR3 nucleotides read TGTGCCGGCTACTCCTTGACAGGGAAGACTGAAGCTTTCTTT.

Here the CDR3 DNA reads TGTGCCAGCAGCGTAGGGAGGGCCGCCGGGACCTCCTATGGCTACACCTTC. It specifies CASSVGRAAGTSYGYTF. The V and J genes are TRBV9 and TRBJ1-2, with a weak D call TRBD1 (5 bases). Germline V gives CDR1 SGDLS, CDR2 YYNGEE. The CDR3 is 17 residues long. V was clipped by 0 bases and J by 4 bases, with 19 bases between them.

This clone was seen only a few times. The rearrangement uses TRBV10-3 and TRBJ2-3; TRBD2 matches at 8 bases. This CDR3 comprises 14 residues. With 11 bases clipped from V and 3 bases from J, the junction kept 10 bases outside the gene matches. Per germline, CDR1 ENHRY and CDR2 SYGVKD. This chain's CDR3 is CASSDGGGTDTQYF. CDR3 sequence (DNA): TGTGCCTCCTCGGACGGGGGGGGTACAGATACGCAGTATTTT.

V and J are TRBV28 and TRBJ1-2; 7 positions agree with TRBD1. The CDR3 has 13 amino acids. Germline CDR1 is MDHEN and CDR2 is SYDVKM. V lost 3 bases and J lost 6; bases outside the gene matches: 4. The CDR3 is CASSFTGADGYTF. CDR3 DNA sequence: TGTGCCAGCAGTTTTACAGGGGCGGATGGCTACACCTTC.

The J gene is TRBJ2-7, the V gene TRBV2; 7 nucleotides match TRBD2. Trimming removed 5 bases from V and 3 bases from J; junction bases left unmatched: 7. Germline V gene data show CDR1 as SNHLY and CDR2 as FYNNEI. This CDR3 has 14 amino acids. The CDR3 protein is CASSSGLADYEQYF. Here the CDR3 DNA reads TGTGCCAGCAGTTCAGGGCTAGCGGACTACGAGCAGTACTTC.

This clone was recorded only once. The gene calls are TRBV5-1 and TRBJ2-7, with TRBD2 matching over 8 bases. The CDR3 totals 13 residues. J gave up 7 bases and V 2 bases, and 5 bases lay outside the gene matches. Germline V gives CDR1 SGHRS, CDR2 YFSETQ. As DNA, the CDR3 is TGCGCCAGCAGCTTAGCCGGGAGGGATGAGCAGTACTTC. Protein sequence: CASSLAGRDEQYF.

This sequence joins TRBV27 and TRBJ2-1, with D perhaps being TRBD1 or TRBD2 (5 bases each). CDR3 length equals 15 residues. Germline V gene sequence: CDR1 MNHEY, CDR2 SMNVEV (reference sequence). Trimming cost V 2 bases and J 7 bases, with 15 bases left between them. CDR3 amino acids: CASSLVGHPGNEQFF. CDR3 bases: TGTGCCAGCAGTTTAGTGGGGCACCCGGGGAATGAGCAGTTCTTC.

This chain links TRBV19 with TRBJ2-7; TRBD1 matches at 9 bases. The germline V gene has CDR1 LNHDA and CDR2 SQIVND (reference sequence). V gave up 7 bases and J gave up 3 bases; unmatched junction bases: 7. CDR3 size: 14 residues. The CDR3 DNA sequence: TGTGCCAGTAAACCGGGACAGGGTATCTACGAGCAGTACTTC. It codes for CASKPGQGIYEQYF.

This clone has a single count. The chain is built from TRBV6-1 and TRBJ1-6, with D possibly being TRBD1 (5 bases). Germline CDR1 is MNHNS and CDR2 is SASEGT. The length of the CDR3 is 17 residues. Trimming stripped 3 bases from V and 3 bases from J, with 15 bases between. For the CDR3, the DNA is TGTGCCAGCAGTGATGCAGAGGGGAGCGTCTATAATTCACCCCTCCACTTT. It is translated as CASSDAEGSVYNSPLHF.

The chain has TRBV25-1 and TRBJ1-2, with 7 bases matching TRBD1. J gave up 0 bases and V 1 base, and 2 bases lay outside the gene matches. CDR1 is MGHDK, CDR2 SYGVNS, per germline. This CDR3 has 15 amino acids. The CDR3 loop reads CASSEWDRANYGYTF. The CDR3 region has the DNA TGTGCCAGCAGTGAATGGGACAGAGCTAACTATGGCTACACCTTC.

In this sample, this clone turned up once. The genes are TRBV19 and TRBJ1-4, with D possibly matching TRBD1 (5 bases). The germline V gene encodes CDR1 LNHDA and CDR2 SQIVND (reference sequence). This CDR3 has 14 amino acids. V was pared by 3 bases and J by 7 bases, with 12 bases between. CDR3 sequence (DNA): TGTGCCAGTAGTATTGCCGGCGGGGGTGAAAAACTGTTTTTT. This encodes CASSIAGGGEKLFF.

This chain links TRBV5-1 with TRBJ1-1, with unresolved D. Trimming removed 1 base from V and 3 bases from J, with 10 bases in between. The CDR3 loop spans 14 amino acids. Germline CDR1 SGHRS, CDR2 YFSETQ. The CDR3 loop is CASSLRRRDTEAFF. The CDR3 nucleotides read TGCGCCAGCAGCTTGCGGAGGAGGGACACTGAAGCTTTCTTT. Using reference TRBV5-1 and TRBJ1-1 for the parts outside the CDR3, the full variable domain is KAGVTQTPRYLIKTRGQQVTLSCSPISGHRSVSWYQQTPGQGLQFLFEYFSETQRNKGNFPGRFSGRQFSNSRSEMNVSTLELGDSALYLCASSLRRRDTEAFFGQGTRLTVV.

The CDR3 region is CASSLWTGAETQYF. The CDR3 DNA sequence: TGTGCCAGCAGCCTTTGGACAGGAGCTGAGACCCAGTACTTC. The chain joins TRBV11-2 to TRBJ2-5; 7 bases fit TRBD1. V trimming: 5 bases; J trimming: 5 bases; junction bases outside the gene matches: 8. The CDR3 has 14 amino acids. In germline, CDR1 is SGHAT, CDR2 FQNNGV.

This clone came up once. This sequence joins TRBV5-6 and TRBJ2-7, with D perhaps matching TRBD2 (5 bases). Trimming pared 4 bases from V and 4 bases from J, leaving 15 bases between. Germline CDR1 reads SGHDT; CDR2 reads YYEEEE. This CDR3 is 14 amino acids long. The CDR3 DNA reads TGTGCCAGCAGCCAAACCCCCCGGGGATACGAGCAGTACTTC. Translation: CASSQTPRGYEQYF. Filled out from reference TRBV5-6 and TRBJ2-7, the complete variable domain reads DAGVTQSPTHLIKTRGQQVTLRCSPKSGHDTVSWYQQALGQGPQFIFQYYEEEERQRGNFPDRFSGHQFPNYSSELNVNALLLGDSALYLCASSQTPRGYEQYFGPGTRLTVT.

V and J are TRBV19 and TRBJ2-7; TRBD1 matches 8 bases. The V gene end was trimmed by 6 bases and the J gene end by 0 bases; junction bases not matched to a gene: 4. The germline V gene has CDR1 LNHDA and CDR2 SQIVND (reference sequence). There are 14 residues in the CDR3. The chain's CDR3 is CASSPGTGSYEQYF. CDR3 nucleotides: TGTGCCAGTAGCCCCGGGACAGGCTCCTACGAGCAGTACTTC.

The V and J genes are TRBV27 and TRBJ2-3; TRBD2 matches 15 bases. Germline V gene lookup returns CDR1 MNHEY and CDR2 SMNVEV (reference sequence). The ends lost 7 bases at V and 3 bases at J; junction bases unmatched: 5. The CDR3 covers 16 residues. The CDR3 spells CASTRTSGGATDTQYF. As DNA, the CDR3 is TGTGCCAGCACCCGGACTAGCGGGGGGGCGACAGATACGCAGTATTTT.

This clone was recorded only once. The chain uses TRBV28 and TRBJ2-1; TRBD2 matches at 13 bases. With 5 bases clipped from V and 3 bases from J, the junction kept 7 bases outside the gene matches. The CDR3 totals 17 residues. Germline V lookup: CDR1 MDHEN, CDR2 SYDVKM. CDR3 DNA: TGTGCCAGCAGTACTAGCGGGGGGGCCGAAATCTACAATGAGCAGTTCTTC. This encodes CASSTSGGAEIYNEQFF.

This clone was found a few times. CDR3 region: CASSAKGTSGGPGELFF. CDR3 sequence (DNA): TGTGCCAGCAGCGCAAAAGGGACTAGCGGGGGGCCCGGGGAGCTGTTTTTT. The chain combines TRBV13 with TRBJ2-2, with 15 nucleotides matching TRBD2. V was pared by 5 bases and J by 6 bases, with 7 bases of the junction left unmatched. The CDR3 length is 17 residues. The germline CDR1 and CDR2 sequences are PRHDT and FYEKMQ (reference sequence).

V and J are TRBV18 and TRBJ1-3; no clear D. CDR3 size: 14 residues. The V gene lost 3 bases and the J gene lost 0 bases, with 6 bases spanning the gap. Germline loops: CDR1 KGHSH, CDR2 LQKENI. CDR3 sequence: CASSPGDSGNTIYF. The DNA for the CDR3 is TGTGCCAGCTCACCCGGGGACTCTGGAAACACCATATATTTT.

The CDR3 coding sequence is TGCGCCAGCAGGGACAGTGACGAGCAGTACTTC. It specifies CASRDSDEQYF. This rearrangement joins TRBV10-2 to TRBJ2-7; TRBD1 might be the D (6 bases). Trimming took 6 bases from V and 5 from J, leaving 8 bases between them. The germline V gene encodes CDR1 WSHSY and CDR2 SAAADI. The CDR3 spans 11 residues.

The sample holds a few counts of this clone. The J gene is TRBJ1-2, the V gene TRBV11-3, with 7 bases that match TRBD1. The CDR3 is 16 residues long. The V segment lost 5 bases and the J segment 5 bases; nucleotides outside the gene matches: 14. In germline, CDR1 is SGHNT, CDR2 YENEEA. CDR3 protein: CASSIPTGPLSYGYTF. CDR3 DNA sequence: TGTGCCAGCAGCATACCGACAGGGCCCCTATCTTATGGCTACACCTTC. Together with reference TRBV11-3 and TRBJ1-2, the CDR3 gives the full variable domain: EAGVVQSPRYKIIEKKQPVAFWCNPISGHNTLYWYLQNLGQGPELLIRYENEEAVDDSQLPKDRFSAERLKGVDSTLKIQPAELGDSAVYLCASSIPTGPLSYGYTFGSGTRLTVV.

The chain has TRBV11-2 and TRBJ2-5; 9 bases match TRBD1. This CDR3 region has 15 residues. J was trimmed by 5 bases and V by 5 bases; bases with no gene match: 9. Germline CDR1 SGHAT, CDR2 FQNNGV. The DNA for the CDR3 is TGTGCCAGCAGCGAGCTACGGGACAGGGTGGAGACCCAGTACTTC. As protein: CASSELRDRVETQYF.

V gene TRBV14 combines with J gene TRBJ2-5; 9 nucleotides agree with TRBD2. This CDR3 region has 15 residues. V dropped 2 bases and J dropped 6; count of bases not matched to a gene: 7. Looked up from germline, CDR1 is SGHDN and CDR2 is FVKESK. The CDR3 DNA follows: TGTGCCAGCAGCCAAAGATGGACTAGCGAGAAGACCCAGTACTTC. This translates into CASSQRWTSEKTQYF.